The 15 T cell receptor beta chains listed next were all sequenced from one sample in a study of CD8 T cells in Susac syndrome. Random hexamers served to reverse transcribe roughly 0.45 to 1 ug RNA. TCRdb processed the immunoSEQ multiplex PCR reads anew with MiXCR; each CDR3 protein has one entry. The table records approximately 150,000 distinct CDR3 sequences, 85% to 95% of them present only once. Sequences were obtained from CD4+ T cells from PBMCs. Receptor source: a human donor with multiple sclerosis.

J is TRBJ2-1 and V is TRBV6-2 or TRBV6-3, with TRBD2 matching 7 bases. Germline CDR1 MNHEY, CDR2 SVGEGT. With V trimmed by 5 bases and J by 5 bases, 15 bases remained unmatched. The CDR3 extends over 17 amino acids. The CDR3 bases are TGTGCCAGCAGTCTCCACCTGCGGGGGAGGCGGGACAATGAGCAGTTCTTC. It specifies CASSLHLRGRRDNEQFF.

This chain connects TRBV20-1 to TRBJ2-5, with a tentative D call TRBD2 (6 bases). The V and J ends lost 3 bases and 3 bases respectively, with 11 bases between them. Per germline, CDR1 DFQATT and CDR2 SNEGSKA (reference sequence). The length of the CDR3 is 13 residues. The CDR3 reads CSASIGGEETQYF. The DNA for the CDR3 is TGCAGTGCTAGTATCGGCGGGGAAGAGACCCAGTACTTC.

The chain joins TRBV7-2 to TRBJ1-3; D is ambiguous. The V end was cut by 4 bases, the J end by 2 bases, with 15 bases between. The CDR3 totals 16 residues. Germline assignment: CDR1 SGHTA and CDR2 FQGNSA. CDR3 sequence reads: CASSSSFGSPGNTIYF. DNA of the CDR3: TGTGCCAGCAGCTCTTCTTTCGGGTCGCCTGGAAACACCATATATTTT.

The V and J genes are TRBV5-4 and TRBJ2-6; D is unclear. V dropped 0 bases and J dropped 2 bases, with 12 bases sitting between them. This CDR3 is built from 17 residues. Germline V gives CDR1 SGHNT, CDR2 YYREEE (reference sequence). The CDR3 reads CASSLDLGPPGANVLTF. CDR3 nucleotides: TGTGCCAGCAGCTTGGACCTGGGTCCCCCTGGGGCCAACGTCCTGACTTTC.

The chain employs TRBV18 and TRBJ2-7; 9 bases fit TRBD1. Unmatched junction bases numbered 4, after V lost 3 bases and J lost 4 bases. This CDR3 has 14 amino acids. Germline V gives CDR1 KGHSH, CDR2 LQKENI. CDR3 protein: CASSPDRGSYEQYF. The CDR3 DNA reads TGTGCCAGCTCACCGGACAGGGGTTCGTACGAGCAGTACTTC.

The CDR3 region has the DNA TGTGCCACAGAAGACAGGGGGCCGCGTGGCTACACCTTC. Amino acids: CATEDRGPRGYTF. The chain is built from TRBV28 and TRBJ1-2, with 10 bases aligning to TRBD1. The germline CDR1 and CDR2 sequences are MDHEN and SYDVKM. This CDR3 has 13 residues. The V and J ends lost 10 bases and 7 bases, in that order; junction bases with no gene match: 9.

The V and J genes are TRBV20-1 and TRBJ1-2, with 9 bases that match TRBD1. The CDR3 consists of 14 residues. Germline-derived CDR1 and CDR2 are DFQATT and SNEGSKA (reference sequence). Trimming took 5 bases from V and 3 from J; bases not matched to a gene: 7. The CDR3 DNA reads TGCAGTGCTCCCCCAAGACAGGGGGACTATGGCTACACCTTC. Translated: CSAPPRQGDYGYTF.

As for this clonotype: The junction does not match germline at one end; this may be a read error. V usage is TRBV29-1 and J usage is TRBJ2-1; TRBD2 matches at 10 bases. The CDR3 length is 12 residues. Germline-derived CDR1 and CDR2 are SQVTM and ANQGSEA. The CDR3 DNA is TGCAGCGCTGCCAGCGGGAGGGACCAACAGCTCTTC. Protein: CSAASGRDQQLF.

V gene TRBV27 combines with J gene TRBJ1-6; 11 bases align to TRBD1. J gave up 8 bases and V 5 bases, and 5 bases lay outside the gene matches. There are 15 residues in the CDR3. Germline-derived CDR1 and CDR2 are MNHEY and SMNVEV (reference sequence). This chain's CDR3 is CASSREDRGHSPLHF. In DNA, the CDR3 is TGTGCCAGCAGTCGGGAGGACAGGGGGCATTCACCCCTCCACTTT.

V is TRBV28 and J is TRBJ2-7, with D perhaps TRBD1 or TRBD2 (5 bases each). Germline CDR1 and CDR2: MDHEN and SYDVKM. This CDR3 has 15 residues. Trimming cost V 6 bases and J 1 base, with 16 bases left between them. CDR3 loop: CASSQSGTLSYEQYF. DNA for the CDR3: TGTGCCAGCAGCCAATCCGGGACCCTATCCTACGAGCAGTACTTC.

The chain carries TRBV29-1 and TRBJ2-7, with D possibly being TRBD1 (5 bases). Germline lookup yields CDR1 SQVTM and CDR2 ANQGSEA. The V gene lost 7 bases and the J gene lost 3 bases, with 16 bases spanning the gap. CDR3 length: 13 residues. The CDR3 DNA sequence: TGCAGCGCCGCATTGGGGCCCAGCTACGAGCAGTACTTC. Protein sequence: CSAALGPSYEQYF.

The chain is built from TRBV18 and TRBJ2-3, with a weak D call TRBD1 (6 bases). This CDR3 is built from 14 residues. V gave up 2 bases and J gave up 4 bases, with 10 bases separating them. Germline V CDR1 and CDR2: KGHSH, LQKENI. The CDR3 is CASSPRGGADTQYF. The CDR3 bases are TGTGCCAGCTCACCAAGAGGGGGAGCAGATACGCAGTATTTT.

The J gene is TRBJ1-1, the V gene TRBV15; a possible D gene is TRBD1 (5 bases). Trimming took 7 bases from V and 1 from J, leaving 13 bases between them. Germline V gene lookup returns CDR1 LNHNV and CDR2 YYDKDF (reference sequence). There are 14 residues in the CDR3. The CDR3 DNA reads TGTGCCACCACCTTGGGGGGTGGGAACACTGAAGCTTTCTTT. Amino acids: CATTLGGGNTEAFF.

This chain links TRBV5-1 with TRBJ2-1; TRBD1 agrees at 10 bases. The ends lost 0 bases at V and 6 bases at J; junction bases unmatched: 0. Per the germline V gene, CDR1 is SGHRS and CDR2 is YFSETQ. The CDR3 length is 14 residues. CDR3 sequence (DNA): TGCGCCAGCAGCTTGGGGACAGGGGGCAATGAGCAGTTCTTC. It translates to CASSLGTGGNEQFF.

This clonotype is a singleton in its sample. The chain uses TRBV9 and TRBJ2-7; D ambiguous. The CDR3 spans 14 residues. Looked up from germline, CDR1 is SGDLS and CDR2 is YYNGEE. Trimming left V 0 bases short and J 3 bases short, with 10 bases between. CDR3 nucleotide sequence: TGTGCCAGCAGCGTAGGGCTAGTCGACTACGAGCAGTACTTC. Translation gives CASSVGLVDYEQYF.